A single sample gave rise to the 27 T cell receptor beta chains below, sequenced in a study of blood T cell repertoires in COVID-19. Measured with immunoSEQ multiplex PCR; TCRdb has only the in-frame clones, and not every one. The sample has about 120,000 clones; roughly 82% are singletons. Sequenced: peripheral blood. The receptors shown here come from a human donor in a cohort sampled during active COVID-19.

The chain employs TRBV5-1 and TRBJ1-2, with D unclear. The V gene's germline CDR1 is SGHRS and CDR2 YFSETQ. The CDR3 is 15 residues long. V was shortened by 0 bases and J by 4 bases, with 13 bases between the two germline ends. The CDR3 sequence: CASSLDAGKGYGYTF. The CDR3 DNA reads TGCGCCAGCAGCTTGGACGCGGGAAAGGGCTATGGCTACACCTTC. Using reference TRBV5-1 and TRBJ1-2 for the parts outside the CDR3, the full variable domain is KAGVTQTPRYLIKTRGQQVTLSCSPISGHRSVSWYQQTPGQGLQFLFEYFSETQRNKGNFPGRFSGRQFSNSRSEMNVSTLELGDSALYLCASSLDAGKGYGYTFGSGTRLTVV.

The chain combines TRBV10-1 with TRBJ1-3; the D gene is possibly TRBD1 (6 bases). The length of the CDR3 is 16 residues. Germline loops: CDR1 WNHNN, CDR2 SYGVQD (reference sequence). Trimming removed 3 bases at V and 1 base at J, with 13 bases between. CDR3 region: CASSDTGQPSGNTIYF. The CDR3 nucleotides read TGCGCCAGCAGTGACACAGGACAGCCATCTGGAAACACCATATATTTT.

The rearrangement links TRBV3-1 (or the pseudogene TRBV3-2) to TRBJ2-5, with 8 nucleotides matching TRBD2. Trimming at V came to 2 bases and at J to 7 bases, leaving 12 bases not matched to a gene. The V gene's germline CDR1 is LGHDT and CDR2 YNNKEL (reference sequence). The length of the CDR3 is 16 residues. The CDR3 here is CASSQLPGGVVGTQYF. The CDR3 DNA is TGTGCCAGCAGCCAATTACCCGGGGGGGTAGTGGGGACCCAGTACTTC.

V and J are TRBV4-3 and TRBJ2-6, with 10 bases aligning to TRBD1. Germline V gene lookup returns CDR1 LGHNA and CDR2 YSLEER. V dropped 4 bases and J dropped 0; count of bases not matched to a gene: 3. The CDR3 runs to 17 residues. This CDR3 is CASSRGTGVSGANVLTF. CDR3 sequence (DNA): TGCGCCAGCAGCCGGGGGACAGGGGTCTCTGGGGCCAACGTCCTGACTTTC.

The V call is TRBV7-9, the J call TRBJ2-1, with TRBD2 matching 10 bases. The CDR3 extends over 15 amino acids. Germline V gene data show CDR1 as SEHNR and CDR2 as FQNEAQ (reference sequence). J lost 7 bases, V lost 6 bases, and 9 bases had no gene match. The CDR3 sequence is CASSLASGGTNEQFF. The CDR3 DNA reads as TGTGCCAGCAGTTTGGCTAGCGGGGGTACAAATGAGCAGTTCTTC.

Comment on this clone: The junction shows a germline mismatch at one end, possibly a read error. J is TRBJ1-2 and V is TRBV5-6; TRBD1 aligns across 11 bases. The CDR3 totals 16 residues. Germline-derived CDR1 and CDR2 are SGHDT and YYEEEE. CDR3 in DNA: TGTGCCAGCAGCCGGAATGGACAGGGGGCTAAGTATGGCTACACCTTC. Protein sequence: CASSRNGQGAKYGYTF.

This clone came up once. This sequence joins TRBV3-1 (or the pseudogene TRBV3-2) and TRBJ2-2; 7 bases fit TRBD2. The V and J ends lost 4 bases and 5 bases, in that order; junction bases with no gene match: 7. Germline V gives CDR1 LGHDT, CDR2 YNNKEL (reference sequence). This CDR3 is 15 amino acids long. CDR3 residues: CASSRSGLRTGELFF. DNA of the CDR3: TGTGCCAGCAGCCGTAGCGGGCTACGAACCGGGGAGCTGTTTTTT.

This clone occurred a few times. The genes are TRBV6-6 and TRBJ1-1, with TRBD1 as a possible D gene (6 bases). Per germline, CDR1 MNHNY and CDR2 SVGAGI (reference sequence). The CDR3 has 14 amino acids. The V gene lost 7 bases and the J gene lost 0 bases, with 12 bases spanning the gap. The CDR3 here is CASTRTVMNTEAFF. In DNA, the CDR3 is TGTGCCAGCACTCGGACAGTCATGAACACTGAAGCTTTCTTT.

This chain connects TRBV6-5 to TRBJ2-5, with D maybe TRBD2 (7 bases). Per germline, CDR1 MNHEY and CDR2 SVGAGI. This CDR3 contains 16 residues. V lost 2 bases to trimming and J lost 4 bases, with 17 bases between them. In nucleotides, the CDR3 is TGTGCCAGCAGTTACCCCGGAGGGGGGGTGTCAGAGACCCAGTACTTC. Translation gives CASSYPGGGVSETQYF.

This chain joins TRBV7-2 and TRBJ2-3, with D hard to call. The V end lost 1 base, the J end lost 2 bases, and 7 bases lay between the germline ends. CDR1 is SGHTA, CDR2 FQGNSA, per germline. The CDR3 has 14 amino acids. The CDR3 loop reads CASSLVPVTDTQYF. CDR3 DNA: TGTGCCAGCAGCTTAGTGCCAGTCACAGATACGCAGTATTTT.

This sequence joins TRBV3-1 (or the pseudogene TRBV3-2) and TRBJ2-1; perhaps TRBD2 as D (6 bases). Trimming removed 4 bases from V and 6 bases from J, with 13 bases in between. The CDR3 runs 14 residues. Germline V CDR1 and CDR2: LGHDT, YNNKEL (reference sequence). The CDR3 DNA sequence: TGTGCCAGCAGCCCCTCCCTAGCGTGCAATGAGCAGTTCTTC. It encodes CASSPSLACNEQFF.

V is TRBV3-1 (or the pseudogene TRBV3-2) and J is TRBJ2-7, with TRBD1 matching 9 bases. In germline, CDR1 is LGHDT, CDR2 YNNKEL (reference sequence). The V and J ends lost 0 bases and 3 bases, in that order; junction bases with no gene match: 9. The length of the CDR3 is 17 residues. The CDR3 DNA follows: TGTGCCAGCAGCCAAGATCTTGTGGGGACAGGGAACTACGAGCAGTACTTC. Translating it yields CASSQDLVGTGNYEQYF.

Here the CDR3 reads CASRLRTGANTEAFF. The CDR3 DNA is TGCGCCAGCAGACTCAGGACAGGGGCGAACACTGAAGCTTTCTTT. The V gene is TRBV5-1, the J gene TRBJ1-1, with 9 bases identical to TRBD1. Germline trimming cut 5 bases from V and 1 base from J; bases unmatched to any gene: 6. CDR1 is SGHRS and CDR2 is YFSETQ in the germline V gene. CDR3 length: 15 amino acids. Drawing the rest from reference TRBV5-1 and TRBJ1-1, the complete variable domain is KAGVTQTPRYLIKTRGQQVTLSCSPISGHRSVSWYQQTPGQGLQFLFEYFSETQRNKGNFPGRFSGRQFSNSRSEMNVSTLELGDSALYLCASRLRTGANTEAFFGQGTRLTVV.

The rearrangement joins TRBV3-1 (or the pseudogene TRBV3-2) to TRBJ1-5; the D is unclear. CDR3 length equals 18 residues. CDR1 is LGHDT, CDR2 YNNKEL, per germline (reference sequence). Trimming cost V 0 bases and J 2 bases, with 17 bases left between them. The CDR3 loop reads CASSQDCTGWRGNQPQHF. The CDR3 nucleotides are TGTGCCAGCAGCCAAGATTGCACGGGTTGGCGAGGCAATCAGCCCCAGCATTTT.

CDR3 loop: CASSLDRGTQYF. CDR3 DNA sequence: TGCGCCAGCAGCTTGGACCGGGGTACGCAGTATTTT. The chain carries TRBV5-1 and TRBJ2-3; D perhaps matches TRBD2 (5 bases). The germline gives CDR1 SGHRS, CDR2 YFSETQ. V dropped 0 bases and J dropped 8 bases, with 7 bases sitting between them. The CDR3 spans 12 residues. Looking up the rest from reference TRBV5-1 and TRBJ2-3 gives the full variable domain: KAGVTQTPRYLIKTRGQQVTLSCSPISGHRSVSWYQQTPGQGLQFLFEYFSETQRNKGNFPGRFSGRQFSNSRSEMNVSTLELGDSALYLCASSLDRGTQYFGPGTRLTVL.

This chain joins TRBV2 and TRBJ2-5; TRBD2 aligns across 10 bases. Germline V gives CDR1 SNHLY, CDR2 FYNNEI. The V segment lost 7 bases and the J segment 1 base; nucleotides outside the gene matches: 6. The CDR3 is 15 residues long. In DNA form, the CDR3 reads TGTGCCAGCAAAGAAGTAGCGGGGGGCCAAGAGACCCAGTACTTC. Its translation: CASKEVAGGQETQYF.

The chain is built from TRBV12-3 or TRBV12-4 and TRBJ1-2; 8 bases map to TRBD1. V shed 3 bases, J shed 8 bases, and the junction held 2 bases outside the gene matches. The CDR3 is made up of 12 amino acids. The CDR3 is CASSFGDRGYTF. For the CDR3, the DNA is TGTGCCAGCAGTTTTGGGGACAGGGGCTACACCTTC.

The rearrangement links TRBV13 to TRBJ2-7, with D maybe TRBD2 (6 bases). Trimming took off 8 bases at V and 4 bases at J, with 18 bases between the two ends. CDR1 PRHDT and CDR2 FYEKMQ come from the germline V gene (reference sequence). This CDR3 spans 14 amino acids. CDR3 region: CASGLRDFLYEQYF. CDR3 bases: TGTGCCAGCGGATTACGGGACTTCCTTTACGAGCAGTACTTC.

The rearrangement links TRBV7-9 to TRBJ2-1, with 10 bases lining up with TRBD2. CDR1 SEHNR and CDR2 FQNEAQ come from the germline V gene (reference sequence). V lost 5 bases to trimming and J lost 7 bases; unmatched junction nucleotides: 14. This CDR3 contains 17 residues. CDR3 sequence (DNA): TGTGCCAGCAGCCACCGAGCGGGGGGGCCCCTGGGGAATGAGCAGTTCTTC. Translating it yields CASSHRAGGPLGNEQFF.

V is TRBV5-1 and J is TRBJ1-4; 9 bases align to TRBD1. Looked up from germline, CDR1 is SGHRS and CDR2 is YFSETQ. V shed 4 bases and J 6 bases; nucleotides not matched to a gene: 10. This CDR3 comprises 16 residues. The CDR3 sequence is CASSATGGGKDEKLFF. CDR3 nucleotides: TGCGCCAGCAGCGCCACAGGGGGCGGGAAAGATGAAAAACTGTTTTTT.

The V and J genes are TRBV14 and TRBJ2-1; possibly TRBD2 for D (5 bases). Trimming left V 4 bases short and J 6 bases short, with 16 bases between. The CDR3 has 15 residues. In germline, CDR1 is SGHDN, CDR2 FVKESK. The chain's CDR3 is CASSRPSATTNEQFF. DNA of the CDR3: TGTGCCAGCAGCCGACCCTCCGCGACTACCAATGAGCAGTTCTTC. Variable domain in full (rest from reference TRBV14 and TRBJ2-1): EAGVTQFPSHSVIEKGQTVTLRCDPISGHDNLYWYRRVMGKEIKFLLHFVKESKQDESGMPNNRFLAERTGGTYSTLKVQPAELEDSGVYFCASSRPSATTNEQFFGPGTRLTVL.

The chain has TRBV28 and TRBJ2-5; tentative D call: TRBD2 (6 bases). The V and J ends lost 4 bases and 5 bases respectively, with 17 bases between them. The length of the CDR3 is 15 residues. Germline values: CDR1 MDHEN, CDR2 SYDVKM. The CDR3 DNA reads as TGTGCCAGCAGTTCCTTGGCGGGGCGCGGTGAGACCCAGTACTTC. The encoded protein is CASSSLAGRGETQYF.

CDR3 sequence: CASSPRVAGAQETQYF. CDR3 in DNA: TGTGCCAGCTCACCGAGGGTAGCGGGGGCACAAGAGACCCAGTACTTC. The chain has TRBV18 and TRBJ2-5; 9 bases are shared with TRBD2. The V segment lost 3 bases and the J segment 2 bases; nucleotides outside the gene matches: 7. Germline lookup yields CDR1 KGHSH and CDR2 LQKENI. This CDR3 has 16 residues.

This clone was counted a single time. V gene TRBV5-1 combines with J gene TRBJ1-4, with TRBD1 identical over 7 bases. V lost 0 bases to trimming and J lost 4 bases; unmatched junction nucleotides: 6. The length of the CDR3 is 16 residues. Germline assignment: CDR1 SGHRS and CDR2 YFSETQ. The CDR3: CASSLVPGGNNEKLFF. CDR3 in DNA: TGCGCCAGCAGCTTGGTACCAGGGGGAAATAATGAAAAACTGTTTTTT.

The chain combines TRBV3-1 (or the pseudogene TRBV3-2) with TRBJ2-7; tentatively, D is TRBD1 (6 bases). Germline V gene sequence: CDR1 LGHDT, CDR2 YNNKEL (reference sequence). This CDR3 has 12 amino acids. V gave up 6 bases and J gave up 12 bases, with 18 bases separating them. The CDR3 loop is CASSYGRDIAYF. The CDR3 DNA reads TGTGCCAGCAGTTACGGAAGGGACATCGCGTACTTC.

The rearrangement uses TRBV6-5 and TRBJ2-2; D is unclear. Germline CDR1 reads MNHEY; CDR2 reads SVGAGI. V lost 4 bases and J 1 base, leaving 7 bases between the germline ends. The length of the CDR3 is 14 residues. CDR3 nucleotide sequence: TGTGCCAGCAGTTCAGATATGAACACCGGGGAGCTGTTTTTT. This gives the protein CASSSDMNTGELFF.

The rearrangement joins TRBV28 to TRBJ2-7; D possibly corresponds to TRBD2 (5 bases). The CDR3 covers 14 residues. The V end lost 7 bases, the J end lost 1 base, and 14 bases lay between the germline ends. Germline V gene sequence: CDR1 MDHEN, CDR2 SYDVKM. The CDR3 DNA is TGTGCCAGCAAGAGAGAGGGTTTATCCTACGAGCAGTACTTC. This codes for CASKREGLSYEQYF.